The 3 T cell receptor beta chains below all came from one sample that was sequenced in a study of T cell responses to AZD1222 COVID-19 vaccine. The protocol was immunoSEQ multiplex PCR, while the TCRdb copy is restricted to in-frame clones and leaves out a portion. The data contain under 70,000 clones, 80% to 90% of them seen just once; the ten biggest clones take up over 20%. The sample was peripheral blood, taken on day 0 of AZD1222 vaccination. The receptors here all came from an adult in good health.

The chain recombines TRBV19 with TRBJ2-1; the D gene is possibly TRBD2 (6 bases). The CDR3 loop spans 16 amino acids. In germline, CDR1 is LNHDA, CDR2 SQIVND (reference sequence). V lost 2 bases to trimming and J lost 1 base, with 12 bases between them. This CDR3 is CASSILGGISYNEQFF. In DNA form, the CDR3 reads TGTGCCAGTAGTATACTAGGCGGGATATCCTACAATGAGCAGTTCTTC.

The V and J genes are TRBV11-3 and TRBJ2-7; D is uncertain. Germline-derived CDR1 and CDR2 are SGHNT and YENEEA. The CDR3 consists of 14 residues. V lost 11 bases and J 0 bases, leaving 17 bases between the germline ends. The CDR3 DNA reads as TGTGCCGCCGGACCGGGCTGGAGCTCCTACGAGCAGTACTTC. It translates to CAAGPGWSSYEQYF.

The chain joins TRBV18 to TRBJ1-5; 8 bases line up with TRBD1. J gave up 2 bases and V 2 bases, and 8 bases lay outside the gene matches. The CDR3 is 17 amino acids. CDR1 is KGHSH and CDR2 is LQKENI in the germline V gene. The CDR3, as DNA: TGTGCCAGCTCACCAACAGCAGGGGGCAGGGGCAATCAGCCCCAGCATTTT. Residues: CASSPTAGGRGNQPQHF.